Below, 20 T cell receptor beta chains from the same sample are listed, as sequenced in a study of CD8 T cells in Susac syndrome. The RNA, about 0.45 to 1 ug, was put through reverse transcription using random hexamers. TCRdb independently ran MiXCR on the immunoSEQ multiplex PCR reads; one entry per CDR3 protein. The sample has some 120,000 distinct CDR3 sequences, around 90% seen once. Sequencing was carried out using CD8+ T cells from PBMCs. The receptors were sampled from a human donor with multiple sclerosis.

V and J are TRBV5-4 and TRBJ1-5; D is perhaps TRBD1 (6 bases). V lost 4 bases, J lost 0 bases, and 14 bases lay in between. Germline V gives CDR1 SGHNT, CDR2 YYREEE (reference sequence). The CDR3 length is 16 residues. The CDR3 bases are TGTGCCAGCAGCCAAGGAGGGGGACATAGCAATCAGCCCCAGCATTTT. Protein sequence: CASSQGGGHSNQPQHF.

This clonotype was recorded only once. This chain joins TRBV4-1 and TRBJ1-1, with D possibly TRBD1 on 6 matching bases. Looked up from germline, CDR1 is MGHRA and CDR2 is YSYEKL. CDR3 length: 16 amino acids. V was shortened by 2 bases and J by 5 bases, with 18 bases between the two germline ends. This CDR3 is CASSQRGARVETEAFF. The CDR3 coding sequence is TGCGCCAGCAGCCAACGGGGGGCTAGGGTGGAGACTGAAGCTTTCTTT.

This chain joins TRBV6-2 or TRBV6-3 and TRBJ1-2; a weak D match, TRBD1 (5 bases). The CDR3 has 13 amino acids. Deletions cut 4 bases from V and 4 bases from J, with 10 bases between. Germline CDR1 MNHEY, CDR2 SVGEGT. As DNA, the CDR3 is TGTGCCAGCAGTTGGGGCAGATTCTATGGCTACACCTTC. Protein sequence: CASSWGRFYGYTF.

V gene TRBV24-1 combines with J gene TRBJ1-5, with 8 bases that match TRBD1. Losses at the gene ends were 5 bases for V and 0 bases for J; bases not matched to a gene: 2. The CDR3 has 15 residues. Germline V gene sequence: CDR1 KGHDR, CDR2 SFDVKD. The CDR3 region is CATSATGDSNQPQHF. DNA of the CDR3: TGTGCCACCAGTGCGACAGGGGATAGCAATCAGCCCCAGCATTTT.

The chain is built from TRBV29-1 and TRBJ1-1; D is ambiguous. CDR1 and CDR2 (germline): SQVTM, ANQGSEA. CDR3 length: 12 residues. Trimming took off 7 bases at V and 4 bases at J, with 13 bases between the two ends. The CDR3 reads CSAPKGPTEAFF. CDR3 coding DNA: TGCAGCGCCCCTAAGGGTCCCACTGAAGCTTTCTTT.

The gene calls are TRBV2 and TRBJ2-1, with TRBD2 identical over 10 bases. CDR3 length equals 16 residues. Per the germline V gene, CDR1 is SNHLY and CDR2 is FYNNEI. Unmatched junction bases numbered 9, after V lost 6 bases and J lost 4 bases. CDR3: CASRDTSGDEYNEQFF. In DNA form, the CDR3 reads TGTGCCAGCAGAGACACTAGCGGGGACGAGTACAATGAGCAGTTCTTC.

A single count supports this clonotype. V usage is TRBV3-1 and J usage is TRBJ2-3; D is possibly TRBD2 (5 bases). V lost 0 bases and J 1 base, leaving 11 bases between the germline ends. CDR3 length: 16 amino acids. Germline loops: CDR1 LGHDT, CDR2 YNNKEL (reference sequence). The CDR3 here is CASSQEAADRTDTQYF. DNA of the CDR3: TGTGCCAGCAGCCAAGAAGCAGCGGACCGCACAGATACGCAGTATTTT.

CDR3 DNA sequence: TGTGCCAGCAGGCTAAGGGGTGGCGAGCAGTACTTC. The encoded protein is CASRLRGGEQYF. The chain has TRBV12-3 or TRBV12-4 and TRBJ2-7; possible D gene TRBD1, 5 bases. The CDR3 covers 12 residues. V dropped 6 bases and J dropped 6 bases, with 12 bases sitting between them.

The gene calls are TRBV27 and TRBJ1-2; 11 positions match TRBD1. Unmatched junction bases numbered 4, after V lost 6 bases and J lost 7 bases. The CDR3 consists of 13 residues. Per germline, CDR1 MNHEY and CDR2 SMNVEV (reference sequence). CDR3 loop: CASRPGQGGGYTF. The CDR3 bases are TGTGCCAGCAGACCGGGACAGGGGGGTGGCTACACCTTC.

The CDR3 region has the DNA TGTGCCAGCAGCTTCCCGACAGGGGAGACTCATGAAGAGACCCAGTACTTC. It is translated as CASSFPTGETHEETQYF. The rearrangement joins TRBV7-8 to TRBJ2-5; 8 bases are a match to TRBD1. Germline V CDR1 and CDR2: SGHVS, FQNEAQ. This CDR3 contains 17 residues. J gave up 3 bases and V 3 bases, and 12 bases lay outside the gene matches.

The chain joins TRBV6-2 or TRBV6-3 to TRBJ2-7; the D is unclear. The germline CDR1 and CDR2 sequences are MNHEY and SVGEGT. The CDR3 spans 13 residues. V lost 5 bases and J lost 2, with 10 bases in between. The CDR3 sequence: CASSAAAAYEQYF. In nucleotides, the CDR3 is TGTGCCAGCAGTGCGGCGGCAGCCTACGAGCAGTACTTC.

The J gene is TRBJ2-1, the V gene TRBV19; D possibly corresponds to TRBD2 (6 bases). V was shortened by 5 bases and J by 6 bases, with 14 bases between the two germline ends. Germline values: CDR1 LNHDA, CDR2 SQIVND (reference sequence). This CDR3 has 14 amino acids. The CDR3 protein is CASSVGGPANEQFF. The CDR3 DNA follows: TGTGCCAGTAGTGTCGGAGGGCCAGCCAATGAGCAGTTCTTC.

This rearrangement joins TRBV3-1 to TRBJ1-5; D remains unclear. The CDR3 consists of 15 residues. V shed 4 bases and J shed 0 bases, with 10 bases lying between them. CDR1 and CDR2 from the germline V gene are LGHDT and YNNKEL (reference sequence). The CDR3 DNA reads TGTGCCAGCAGCCGTCGGACCCATAGCAATCAGCCCCAGCATTTT. Translation gives CASSRRTHSNQPQHF. Full variable domain (missing parts from reference TRBV3-1 and TRBJ1-5): DTAVSQTPKYLVTQMGNDKSIKCEQNLGHDTMYWYKQDSKKFLKIMFSYNNKELIINETVPNRFSPKSPDKAHLNLHINSLELGDSAVYFCASSRRTHSNQPQHFGDGTRLSIL.

This chain connects TRBV27 to TRBJ1-3; 9 bases line up with TRBD1. CDR3 length: 14 amino acids. CDR1 MNHEY and CDR2 SMNVEV come from the germline V gene (reference sequence). V shed 6 bases, J shed 3 bases, and the junction held 3 bases outside the gene matches. The CDR3 spells CASRGTGFGNTIYF. The DNA for the CDR3 is TGTGCCAGCAGGGGGACAGGGTTTGGAAACACCATATATTTT.

There are a few counts of this clonotype. The chain recombines TRBV4-1 with TRBJ2-1, with unresolved D. Germline CDR1 is MGHRA and CDR2 is YSYEKL. The CDR3 contains 12 residues. V was pared by 1 base and J by 7 bases, with 5 bases between. In DNA, the CDR3 is TGCGCCAGCAGCCAAGGGGGAAATGAGCAGTTCTTC. Encoded protein: CASSQGGNEQFF.

The chain links TRBV9 to TRBJ1-2; no clear D. The CDR3 spans 12 residues. Germline assignment: CDR1 SGDLS and CDR2 YYNGEE. V was pared by 3 bases and J by 5 bases, with 8 bases between. Written as DNA, the CDR3 is TGTGCCAGCAGCGCCCCTTATTATGGCTACACCTTC. As protein: CASSAPYYGYTF. The full variable domain, with the rest looked up from reference TRBV9 and TRBJ1-2, is DSGVTQTPKHLITATGQRVTLRCSPRSGDLSVYWYQQSLDQGLQFLIQYYNGEERAKGNILERFSAQQFPDLHSELNLSSLELGDSALYFCASSAPYYGYTFGSGTRLTVV.

The V and J genes are TRBV9 and TRBJ2-1; 8 positions agree with TRBD2. This CDR3 region has 14 residues. V trimming: 3 bases; J trimming: 5 bases; junction bases outside the gene matches: 4. Germline V gene data show CDR1 as SGDLS and CDR2 as YYNGEE. In nucleotides, the CDR3 is TGTGCCAGCAGCGACGGACTAGCAGACAATGAGCAGTTCTTC. Translating gives CASSDGLADNEQFF.

V usage is TRBV27 and J usage is TRBJ2-6; no firm D call. The CDR3 loop spans 16 amino acids. V was cut by 5 bases and J by 0 bases, with 11 bases left in between. Germline V gives CDR1 MNHEY, CDR2 SMNVEV (reference sequence). The CDR3: CASSPLRSSGANVLTF. The CDR3 bases are TGTGCCAGCAGTCCCCTAAGAAGCTCTGGGGCCAACGTCCTGACTTTC.

V usage is TRBV7-9 and J usage is TRBJ2-1; D not resolved. The CDR3 is made up of 16 amino acids. V lost 5 bases, J lost 1 base, and 15 bases lay in between. Germline CDR1 and CDR2: SEHNR and FQNEAQ (reference sequence). DNA of the CDR3: TGTGCCAGCAGCCCGCCTCTGTCTCCTTCCTACAATGAGCAGTTCTTC. It yields the protein CASSPPLSPSYNEQFF.

The V call is TRBV7-9, the J call TRBJ2-3; 7 bases agree with TRBD2. V lost 4 bases and J lost 6; bases outside the gene matches: 13. The germline V gene has CDR1 SEHNR and CDR2 FQNEAQ (reference sequence). The CDR3 is 16 residues long. CDR3 loop: CASSYPQSGATDTQYF. The CDR3 region has the DNA TGTGCCAGCAGCTACCCCCAGAGCGGGGCGACGGATACGCAGTATTTT.